This TCR beta chain was identified during a study of cytomegalovirus exposure and HLA in healthy donors (TCRdb year 2017). Regarding the research as a whole: An earlier analysis of more than 550 of the donors reported 250 to 350 Gb of sequence data and 117 million unique TCR beta sequences obtained from about 180 million T cells. A later genetic analysis used genome-wide SNP genotypes for about 60% of the roughly 700 donors, treating that subset as a discovery cohort. Among about 370 genotyped donors of the cohort, an average of around 250,000 unique TCR beta nucleotide sequences was sequenced per donor, of which 15% to 20% were non-productive. The number of donors typed differed by locus, with roughly 620-630 for A, B, C, DRB1 and DQB1, around 500 for DQA1, approximately 580 for DPA1, and approximately 470 for DPB1. The study profiled the T cell repertoires of 666 subjects by immunosequencing and related them to cytomegalovirus serostatus. A separate validation cohort of about 110 different subjects was used in addition to the roughly 670-subject first cohort. To predict cytomegalovirus infection status, the study combined high-throughput TCR immunosequencing, statistical association of individual TCRs with disease status, and machine learning. Roughly five DR-DQ haplotypes were handled as single units for association and clustering because linkage in the cohort was strong. Among the roughly 390 genotyped donors, around 81% belonged to the genetic ancestry cluster associated with self-reported Caucasian donors. Donor age, sex, ethnicity and CMV serostatus were compiled together with the repertoire data. The aim of the study was to test whether cataloging public T cell receptors could identify signatures of past pathogen exposure. All discovery cohort repertoires had been generated on a single sequencing platform. The later analysis used no new phenotypic data to find candidate immune exposures, relying instead on TCR beta sequences and their occurrence across donors. To study patterns of TCR occurrence, a later analysis re-analyzed previously published TCR beta repertoires from 600 to 750 donors and added high-resolution HLA genotyping. Class I and class II HLA loci were covered by the typing at four-digit resolution. An early release that covered 500 to 800 HLA-typed donors contained about 290 gigabases of sequencing data and about 93 million unique TCR sequences. To decide whether each TCR beta V gene segment behaved as functional or pseudogenic, an earlier analysis of approximately 590 of the donors relied on high-throughput TCR beta sequencing. The paper's findings and limits, for the study overall: According to a later analysis, most CMV-associated TCR beta chains appeared to be HLA-restricted, and the HLA associations seemed to be driven largely by CMV exposure. The study listed 150 to 200 TCR beta chains as associated with cytomegalovirus. When HLA alleles, especially DR and DQ, strongly co-occurred, TCR associations were difficult to assign to individual alleles. In a later genetic analysis, a missense DCLRE1C variant was associated with V-gene and J-gene trimming of TCR beta chains, and the association was replicated in an independent cohort. Compared with equally common non-associated chains, HLA-associated TCR beta chains in a later analysis were more clonally expanded and had lower generation probabilities. Because some donors lacked HLA typing at each locus, the association tests relied only on the typed subset. Most TCR sequences were seen in very few donors, while some public TCRs were found in many individuals. The only immune exposure information available for the cohort was CMV serostatus. A later analysis associated around 16,000 TCR beta sequences with specific HLA alleles at a false discovery rate of 0.05. In a later genetic analysis, fewer N-insertions in productive TCRs were reported among donors in an Asian-associated ancestry cluster than the approximately 710-donor mean. According to a later analysis, TCR association rates differed among HLA loci, with DRB1 alleles showing the most associated TCRs and HLA-C alleles showing the fewest. In an earlier analysis of approximately 590 of the donors, most TCR beta V segments appeared in productive rearrangements about 87% or about 30% of the time, broadly matching IMGT annotations. Linkage disequilibrium might explain the correlated functional status among segregating V segments, but an unknown experimental factor could not be ruled out. A group of highly shared sequence variants was considered likely to be a technical artifact of the sequencing pipeline. The earlier analysis of some 540 of the donors excluded approximately 17 rarely observed V segments, including chromosome 9 orphons, because counts were too low. The classifier was reported to diagnose cytomegalovirus status with high specificity and sensitivity in both the original cohort and the validation cohort. Presence/absence analyses assumed roughly uniform sequencing depth across donors, an assumption that may not hold. It was suggested by the authors that the approach could potentially be generalized to other disease states and immunological phenotypes. A further reported finding was that TCR beta sequences accurately predicted the HLA-A and HLA-B alleles for most subjects in the first cohort. Because the 87-base-pair reads could not distinguish some IMGT-functional V segments, including TRBV6-2 and TRBV6-3, those segments were excluded. Several of the top co-occurrence clusters appeared to be linked to parvovirus B19, influenza, CMV and Epstein-Barr virus, according to a later analysis. A few of the identified cytomegalovirus-associated TCR beta chains were confirmed in vitro to be specific for cytomegalovirus antigens. This cohort had only TCR beta chains sequenced, and the lack of alpha or paired-chain data limited which features could be detected.

Library preparation was by the immunoSEQ multiplex PCR assay. The multiplex PCR relied on a mix of 60 forward primers for TCR Vbeta segments and 13 reverse primers for TCR Jbeta segments. A multiplex PCR assay on genomic DNA amplified the CDR3 region of rearranged TCR beta genes. The amplified TCR beta libraries were sequenced on the Illumina HiSeq System as 87-base-pair reads. The original methods were these. Across the 670 or so repertoires, a later analysis counted roughly 84 million unique TCR beta chains, roughly 11 million of which were shared by at least two donors. To remove PCR and sequencing errors, raw reads were error-corrected and collapsed into unique sequences using a nearest-neighbor algorithm that merged closely related sequences. To assign V, D and J gene segments, CDR3 sequences were aligned to IMGT reference sequences. Each retained sequence needed at least a six-nucleotide match to both a V gene segment and a J gene segment. A rearrangement was called productive if the CDR3 had no stop codons and remained in frame with V and J, and every other rearrangement was called non-productive. Following IMGT convention, CDR3 was defined as the stretch from the second conserved V-encoded cysteine to the conserved J-encoded phenylalanine. Sequences without an unambiguous match to a single V gene segment were excluded from the earlier analysis of about 630 of the donors. In an earlier analysis of almost 600 of the donors, a V segment was called functional when productive rearrangements were above 56.7%, and segregating when the standard deviation between donors exceeded 5%. A statistical classification framework was built to diagnose cytomegalovirus status from the catalog of TCR beta chain sequences. In a later analysis, V and J genes were assigned by comparing TCR nucleotide sequences against IMGT/GENE-DB human TR gene sequences. Using the TCRdist pipeline, a later analysis assigned CDR3 sequences along with most-parsimonious VDJ recombination scenarios. In a later analysis, each TCR beta chain was defined by its CDR3 amino acid sequence together with its V-gene family, and reads lacking a unique V-gene family were excluded. To address suspected cross-contamination and a sequencing artifact, a later analysis removed under 600 highly shared, low-generation-probability nucleotide sequences. In a later analysis, a clonal expansion index was calculated for each public chain from normalized within-repertoire ranks of inferred template counts. In a later analysis, generation probabilities were computed with a VDJ recombination model fitted to out-of-frame rearrangements, and the resulting probabilities were checked against IGoR. Hypergeometric tests were used in a later analysis to score TCR-TCR, TCR-HLA and TCR-CMV co-occurrence, with a repertoire-size bias correction applied to the TCR pairs. In a later analysis, false discovery rates were estimated by permuting HLA or CMV assignments 20 times. In a later analysis, co-occurring TCRs were grouped using DBSCAN, with TCRdist sequence similarity added in when clustering inside HLA-allele-positive subsets. Co-occurrence clustering excluded repertoires with fewer than 30,000 or more than 120,000 public chains, plus five with anomalous nucleotide sharing. TCRdb took over this immuneACCESS table, retaining in-frame rearrangements with V and J assigned. Such tables are incomplete; in checked studies, under half of the missing clones stem from an unresolved V gene, and the remainder is unexplained. The V and J calls and the clone size are those of that table, but D and trimming were determined from the DNA. The sample table contains about 150,000 clones; only one count was recorded for 86% of them. The ten top clones hold under 2.5% of the sample.

CDR1 KGHSH and CDR2 LQKENI were looked up in the germline V gene. The CDR3, cysteine through phenylalanine, is 15 amino acids long. Only the CDR3 region is kept as DNA, spanning 45 bases read in frame from base 1. From V the trimming removes 5 bases and from J it removes 6 bases, while the gene matches leave 7 bases of the junction unaccounted for. Of note for this clone: The target of this receptor is not known. There are no base qualities to consult, and no much larger clone falls within one base.

The cohort was made up of approximately 670 healthy bone marrow donors. Cohort members were all nominally healthy when sampled, although unrecorded immune exposures were likely present. The donor was CMV seronegative and belonged to the group of under 400 seronegative cohort members. A peripheral blood sample was collected from each donor, and TCR beta sequencing was performed on peripheral blood mononuclear cells. The Qiagen DNeasy Blood Extraction Kit was used to extract genomic DNA from the blood cell samples. This sequence uses TRBV18 and TRBJ1-4; TRBD1 agrees with 9 junctional bases. This clonotype was obtained from a woman aged 18 to 35 in good health and CMV-seronegative. The sample consisted of PBMCs. This receptor has the CDR3 CASSANRGRDEKLFF. The sequenced DNA is TGTGCCAGCTCAGCAAACAGGGGGCGCGATGAAAAACTGTTTTTT.